The present entry profiles one T cell receptor (beta chain) with its context. These data belong to a study of blood T cell repertoires in COVID-19. Study summary: Acute and convalescent COVID-19 specimens originated in the United States, Italy and Spain. T cells, B-cell-depleted T cells, or PBMCs supplied cDNA or gDNA.

V was cut by 3 bases and J by 8 bases, with 5 bases left in between. Germline CDR1 and CDR2: LGHNA and YSLEER. CDR3 length: 11 residues. In the source study's methods: Amplification of reference gene primers was used by the study to estimate nucleated cell counts. Assay: immunoSEQ multiplex PCR; the TCRdb copy retains only in-frame clones and omits some. Clone size and the V and J calls come from that table; the DNA yielded D and trimming. The table includes under 300,000 clones, about 88% detected once. This rearrangement joins TRBV4-3 to TRBJ2-1; D unclear. The receptor was isolated from a woman aged 40-49 years who had recovered from COVID-19. Specimen: peripheral blood. In DNA form, the CDR3 reads TGCGCCAGCAGCCATTCCGATGAGCAGTTCTTC. It encodes CASSHSDEQFF.